This note documents a single TCR beta chain sequence. This clonotype has at least ten counts. No antigen is known for it. Base qualities are not provided; no much larger clone lies one nucleotide away. This record comes from a study of T cell repertoires in cytomegalovirus infection (dated by TCRdb to the late 2010s). For the study in its entirety: Donor HLA type was relevant to the analysis, because carriage of CMV infection together with the matching HLA type was indicated by public TCR beta signatures.

The germline V gene yields SGHVS for CDR1 and FQNEAQ for CDR2. The CDR3 spans 14 residues, from the cysteine through the phenylalanine. The DNA shown is the 42-base CDR3, in frame from base 1. Beyond this particular receptor, the publication reports: Cumulative frequency of public TCR beta family members discriminated carriers of CMV infection plus the relevant HLA type in this cohort and an independent 352-donor cohort. The ex vivo response was dominated by HLA-C-restricted CMV-specific TCR beta clonotypes, and the single most frequent clonotype in two of eight donors was supplied by these HLA-C-restricted clonotypes.

Sequencing was carried out with an Illumina HiSeq 1500. TCRdb's own reprocessing of the public reads used fastp at Q25 and MiXCR and kept productive beta chains. Every distinct CDR3 protein forms one entry, paired with its most common genes and DNA. Here the sample has over 450,000 distinct CDR3 sequences; roughly 10% occur a single time. Roughly 10% of the sample rests with the top ten. Source material: PBMCs. The origin of this receptor is a human donor in good health (CMV status not recorded). Some clones in this sample may be carry-over from other donors' samples. Here the chain combines TRBV7-8 and TRBJ1-1; the D segment could be TRBD1, given 6 matching bases. The CDR3 protein: CAGRGAVRNTEAFF. The DNA sequence reads TGTGCGGGGAGGGGGGCCGTTCGGAACACTGAAGCTTTCTTT.